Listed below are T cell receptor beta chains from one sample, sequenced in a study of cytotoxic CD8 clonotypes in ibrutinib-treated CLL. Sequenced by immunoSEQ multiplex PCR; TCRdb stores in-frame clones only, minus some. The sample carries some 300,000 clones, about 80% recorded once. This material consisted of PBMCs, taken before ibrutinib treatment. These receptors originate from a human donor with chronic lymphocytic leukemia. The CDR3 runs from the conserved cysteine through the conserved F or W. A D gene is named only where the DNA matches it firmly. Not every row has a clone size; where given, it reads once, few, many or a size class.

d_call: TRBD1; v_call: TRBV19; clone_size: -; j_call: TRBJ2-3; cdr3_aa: CATTQGRGPDTQYF; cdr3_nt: TGTGCCACCACACAGGGGAGAGGGCCAGATACGCAGTATTTT
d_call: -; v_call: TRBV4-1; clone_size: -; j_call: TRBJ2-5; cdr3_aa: CASSRLGVDPGETQYF; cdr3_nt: TGCGCCAGCAGCCGACTTGGGGTTGACCCTGGAGAGACCCAGTACTTC
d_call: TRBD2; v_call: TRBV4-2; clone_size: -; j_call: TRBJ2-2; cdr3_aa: CASSQGIAGATGELFF; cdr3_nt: TGTGCCAGCAGCCAAGGAATAGCGGGAGCCACCGGGGAGCTGTTTTTT
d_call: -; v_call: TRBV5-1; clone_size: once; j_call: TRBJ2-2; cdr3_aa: CASSLEGLGELFF; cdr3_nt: TGCGCCAGCAGCTTGGAAGGTCTCGGGGAGCTGTTTTTT
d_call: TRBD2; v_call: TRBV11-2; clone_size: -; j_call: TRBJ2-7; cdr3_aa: CASSLDVASGSYEQYF; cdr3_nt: TGTGCCAGCAGCTTAGATGTCGCTAGCGGGAGCTACGAGCAGTACTTC
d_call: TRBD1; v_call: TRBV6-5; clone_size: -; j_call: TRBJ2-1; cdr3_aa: CASKYRQGREQFF; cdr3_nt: TGTGCCAGCAAATACAGACAGGGACGCGAGCAGTTCTTC
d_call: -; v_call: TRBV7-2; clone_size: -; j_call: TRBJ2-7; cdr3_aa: CASQEISSYEQYF; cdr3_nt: TGTGCCAGCCAGGAGATATCGTCCTACGAGCAGTACTTC
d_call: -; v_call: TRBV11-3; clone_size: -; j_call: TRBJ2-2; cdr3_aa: CASSFDGSVGELFF; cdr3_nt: TGTGCCAGCAGCTTTGACGGGTCAGTCGGGGAGCTGTTTTTT
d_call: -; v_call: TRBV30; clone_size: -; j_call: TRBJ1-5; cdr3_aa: CAWSVLGGEYQPQHF; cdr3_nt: TGTGCCTGGAGTGTACTAGGCGGGGAATATCAGCCCCAGCATTTT
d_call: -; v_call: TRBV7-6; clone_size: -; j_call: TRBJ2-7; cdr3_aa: CASSLPAGMGEQYF; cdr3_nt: TGTGCCAGCAGCTTACCGGCAGGGATGGGCGAGCAGTACTTC
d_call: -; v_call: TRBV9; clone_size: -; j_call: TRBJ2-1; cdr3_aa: CASSALRGNEQFF; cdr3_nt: TGTGCCAGCAGCGCTTTAAGGGGCAATGAGCAGTTCTTC
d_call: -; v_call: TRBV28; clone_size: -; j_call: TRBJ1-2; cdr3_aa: CASSFLGGLGYTF; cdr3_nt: TGTGCCAGCAGTTTTCTCGGGGGGCTCGGCTACACCTTC
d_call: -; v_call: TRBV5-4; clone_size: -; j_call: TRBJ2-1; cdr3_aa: CASSSAGTSAEQFF; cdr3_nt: TGTGCCAGCAGCTCGGCCGGGACTTCGGCCGAGCAGTTCTTC
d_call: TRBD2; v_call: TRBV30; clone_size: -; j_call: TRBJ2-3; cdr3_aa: CAWSKTSAPHTQYF; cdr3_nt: TGTGCCTGGAGTAAGACTAGCGCCCCCCATACGCAGTATTTT
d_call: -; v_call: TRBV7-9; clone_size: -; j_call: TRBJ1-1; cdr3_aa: CASSRNTEAFF; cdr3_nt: TGTGCCAGCAGCCGGAACACTGAAGCTTTCTTT
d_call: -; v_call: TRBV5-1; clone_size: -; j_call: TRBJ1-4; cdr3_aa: CASSFTGVLSNEKLFF; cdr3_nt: TGCGCCAGCAGCTTCACCGGGGTCCTGAGCAATGAAAAACTGTTTTTT